This entry features one TCR beta chain sequence. Its target is not known. This CDR3 has 16 residues. The germline gives CDR1 SGHRS, CDR2 YFSETQ. J gave up 0 bases and V 4 bases, and 7 bases lay outside the gene matches. The sample belongs to a study of CD8+ T cells in alopecia areata. Looking at the study overall: Oral tofacitinib (5 to 10 mg twice daily) was administered to treated patients.

Reverse transcribed after extraction, RNA yielded cDNA as the sequencing template. Clones were read by immunoSEQ multiplex PCR, and TCRdb kept only the in-frame ones, dropping some. The sample carries about 130,000 clones, roughly 58% recorded once. General study results and limits: Clonality was higher in lesional than normal scalp, especially in alopecia totalis/universalis.

The chain employs TRBV5-1 and TRBJ2-3, with 8 positions matching TRBD1. Source: CD4+ T cells sorted from blood, taken at week 0. This TCR was recovered from a human donor with alopecia areata. CDR3 DNA sequence: TGCGCCAGCAGCGGATACGACAGGGGTAGCACAGATACGCAGTATTTT. It encodes CASSGYDRGSTDTQYF.